These T cell receptor beta chains were read from a single sample in a study of T cell repertoires in cytomegalovirus infection. From the reads, TCRdb called clonotypes with MiXCR, one entry per CDR3 protein. The table has around 900,000 distinct CDR3 sequences, roughly 30% seen once. Their antigen targets remain unknown. Sequencing used cultured CD8+ T cells from PBMCs, obtained from culture after CMV antigen stimulation. The receptors stem from a human donor in good health (CMV status not recorded). Some clones in this sample may be carry-over from other donors' samples. The CDR3 runs from the conserved cysteine through the conserved F or W. Each record gives: CDR3 DNA, CDR3 protein, D gene, J gene, clone size, V gene. D genes are given only for firm matches. Size is stated for part of the rows, as once, few or many counts, or as a class when the clone is expanded.

DNA: TGCAGCGTTGAAGATCTGGACAGGGCAAACTATGGCTACACCTTC
CDR3: CSVEDLDRANYGYTF
D: TRBD1
J: TRBJ1-2
size: .
V: TRBV29-1

DNA: TGCAGTGCTAGACCTTTACTAGCGGGGGACCTCTATACGCAGTATTTT
CDR3: CSARPLLAGDLYTQYF
D: TRBD2
J: TRBJ2-3
size: .
V: TRBV20-1

DNA: TGTGCCAGCAGTGCCTTTCGGGGGGAGGATACGCAGTATTTT
CDR3: CASSAFRGEDTQYF
D: TRBD2
J: TRBJ2-3
size: few
V: TRBV6-1

DNA: TGTGCTAGTGGTTTGTCGGTCTATAGCAATCAGCCCCAGCATTTT
CDR3: CASGLSVYSNQPQHF
D: .
J: TRBJ1-5
size: many
V: TRBV12-5

DNA: TGTGCCAGCAGTTACTCCATGGGATCCCACGAGCAGTACTTC
CDR3: CASSYSMGSHEQYF
D: .
J: TRBJ2-7
size: few
V: TRBV6-2/TRBV6-3

DNA: TGTGCCAGCAGCTTAGACCCTACAGGGACGTTCCCTCAAGAGACCCAGTACTTC
CDR3: CASSLDPTGTFPQETQYF
D: .
J: TRBJ2-5
size: many
V: TRBV7-2

DNA: TGTGCCAGCAGCTTCCCTCAGAGGGGGGGCCACAGGGATACGCAGTATTTT
CDR3: CASSFPQRGGHRDTQYF
D: .
J: TRBJ2-3
size: few
V: TRBV7-8

DNA: TGTGCCAGCACCCACGGGACGGGATACACTGAAGCTTTCTTT
CDR3: CASTHGTGYTEAFF
D: .
J: TRBJ1-1
size: .
V: TRBV6-5

DNA: TGTGCCAGTAGTATAAAACTAGCGGGGTCCTCCTACAATGAGCAGTTCTTC
CDR3: CASSIKLAGSSYNEQFF
D: TRBD2
J: TRBJ2-1
size: few
V: TRBV19

DNA: TGTGCTAGTGGTTTCGGGGGGCTGGAGACCCAGTACTTC
CDR3: CASGFGGLETQYF
D: .
J: TRBJ2-5
size: .
V: TRBV12-5

DNA: TGTGCCAGCAGTTACTCGGGCAGGAGGGGCACAGATACGCAGTATTTT
CDR3: CASSYSGRRGTDTQYF
D: .
J: TRBJ2-3
size: .
V: TRBV6-5

DNA: TGTGCCAGCAGTACAGGGGAATCTGGAAACACCATATATTTT
CDR3: CASSTGESGNTIYF
D: TRBD1
J: TRBJ1-3
size: many
V: TRBV6-6

DNA: TGCGCCAGCAGCTTGGTCCGGCTCACCGGGGAGCTGTTTTTT
CDR3: CASSLVRLTGELFF
D: .
J: TRBJ2-2
size: .
V: TRBV5-1

DNA: TGTGCCAGCAGTGAAAGACTAGCGGGGGAAGGCACAGATACGCAGTATTTT
CDR3: CASSERLAGEGTDTQYF
D: TRBD2
J: TRBJ2-3
size: .
V: TRBV6-1

DNA: TGTGCCAGCAGCTTAACTAGTGCTGCTTCGGAGACCCAGTACTTC
CDR3: CASSLTSAASETQYF
D: .
J: TRBJ2-5
size: few
V: TRBV7-9

DNA: TGTGCTAGTGGGTCCGGGACAGGGTACTATGGCTACACCTTC
CDR3: CASGSGTGYYGYTF
D: TRBD1
J: TRBJ1-2
size: .
V: TRBV12-5

DNA: TGCGCCAGCACCCCTGGTAGGGATCCCTCCTACGAGCAGTACTTC
CDR3: CASTPGRDPSYEQYF
D: .
J: TRBJ2-7
size: few
V: TRBV10-2

DNA: TGTGCCAGCAGCGCCGGAGGACTATCCTACAATGAGCAGTTCTTC
CDR3: CASSAGGLSYNEQFF
D: .
J: TRBJ2-1
size: .
V: TRBV7-6

DNA: TGTGCCACCAGTGATTACGGGGAGCTGTTTTTT
CDR3: CATSDYGELFF
D: .
J: TRBJ2-2
size: .
V: TRBV24-1

DNA: TGTGCCAGCAGTGAGCCGGGACAGGGGAAGTATACGCAGTATTTT
CDR3: CASSEPGQGKYTQYF
D: TRBD1
J: TRBJ2-3
size: .
V: TRBV12-3/TRBV12-4

DNA: TGCAGTGCGTCACCGGGACAGGGGCGTCTTATCGCGAACACCGGGGAGCTGTTTTTT
CDR3: CSASPGQGRLIANTGELFF
D: TRBD1
J: TRBJ2-2
size: few
V: TRBV20-1

DNA: TGTGCCAGCAGCCCCCTAGGGGGGGGCACCGGGGAGCTGTTTTTT
CDR3: CASSPLGGGTGELFF
D: .
J: TRBJ2-2
size: many
V: TRBV7-3

DNA: TGTGCTAGCAGCTTATTCCGGTTAGAGACCCAGTACTTC
CDR3: CASSLFRLETQYF
D: .
J: TRBJ2-5
size: .
V: TRBV7-7

DNA: TGTGCCAGCAGCTGGGGATTCACAGGGGGCGTCGACACTGAAGCTTTCTTT
CDR3: CASSWGFTGGVDTEAFF
D: TRBD1
J: TRBJ1-1
size: .
V: TRBV6-6

DNA: TGTGCCAGCAGCCCACAGAGGGTCACTGAAGCTTTCTTT
CDR3: CASSPQRVTEAFF
D: .
J: TRBJ1-1
size: .
V: TRBV7-9

DNA: TGTGCCAGTAGTACTCAGGGGGCTACTAATGAAAAACTGTTTTTT
CDR3: CASSTQGATNEKLFF
D: TRBD1
J: TRBJ1-4
size: once
V: TRBV19

DNA: TGCAGTGCCAGGGGGACGGGTGAAGGATCGCTTTACAATGAGCAGTTCTTC
CDR3: CSARGTGEGSLYNEQFF
D: TRBD1
J: TRBJ2-1
size: .
V: TRBV20-1

DNA: TGTGCCAGCAGTTACTCAACCTGGCGTACGGTGGGAGCGAAGAAGACTGAAGCTTTCTTT
CDR3: CASSYSTWRTVGAKKTEAFF
D: .
J: TRBJ1-1
size: .
V: TRBV6-6

DNA: TGTGCCAGTAGTATAGAGGGGAGCTCCTACAATGAGCAGTTCTTC
CDR3: CASSIEGSSYNEQFF
D: .
J: TRBJ2-1
size: many
V: TRBV19

DNA: TGTGCCAGCACCTCAGGAGGGCAGGCCACTGAAGCTTTCTTT
CDR3: CASTSGGQATEAFF
D: .
J: TRBJ1-1
size: few
V: TRBV6-2/TRBV6-3

DNA: TGTGCCAGCAGCGCTGCGGGGCCCCATTCACCCCTCCACTTT
CDR3: CASSAAGPHSPLHF
D: .
J: TRBJ1-6
size: .
V: TRBV9

DNA: TGTGCCAGCAGCTTACGCGCGGGTCTCCAAGAGACCCAGTACTTC
CDR3: CASSLRAGLQETQYF
D: .
J: TRBJ2-5
size: few
V: TRBV7-9

DNA: TGTGCCAGCAGCCCCGACGCAGAGACCCAGTACTTC
CDR3: CASSPDAETQYF
D: .
J: TRBJ2-5
size: .
V: TRBV7-6

DNA: TGTGCCAGCAGAGAACAGGGGCAGACACTGAGCTCCTACAATGAGCAGTTCTTC
CDR3: CASREQGQTLSSYNEQFF
D: TRBD1
J: TRBJ2-1
size: few
V: TRBV25-1

DNA: TGTGCCAGCAGCTTAGATGTGGGACAGACAATTGGTGAAGCTTTCTTT
CDR3: CASSLDVGQTIGEAFF
D: TRBD1
J: TRBJ1-1
size: few
V: TRBV11-3

DNA: TGCGCCAGCAGCCAAGATCGAGGGGCGCGTGGCTACACCTTC
CDR3: CASSQDRGARGYTF
D: .
J: TRBJ1-2
size: .
V: TRBV4-3

DNA: TGTGCCAGCAGCTTCGACGGGAGAACAATGAAGCATTTT
CDR3: CASSFDGRTMKHF
D: .
J: TRBJ1-5
size: .
V: TRBV6-1

DNA: TGTGCCAGCAGCCCGTTAGCCGCCGGCAGGGCGGAGACCCAGTACTTC
CDR3: CASSPLAAGRAETQYF
D: .
J: TRBJ2-5
size: many
V: TRBV7-8

DNA: TGTGCCAGCAGCCCAGGGACAGGGGTGGGGAACACTGAAGCTTTCTTT
CDR3: CASSPGTGVGNTEAFF
D: TRBD1
J: TRBJ1-1
size: .
V: TRBV7-8

DNA: TGTGCCAGCAGCTTCGCGCCGGGACTACTCAGCTCCTACGAGCAGTACTTC
CDR3: CASSFAPGLLSSYEQYF
D: TRBD2
J: TRBJ2-7
size: few
V: TRBV7-9

DNA: TGTGCCAGTAGCCCGACGAGGGACAGGGCCGGTATTAGGTCACCCCTCCACTTT
CDR3: CASSPTRDRAGIRSPLHF
D: TRBD1
J: TRBJ1-6
size: .
V: TRBV7-1

DNA: TGTGCCAGCAGCGATACAGGGACCACCGGGGAGCTGTTTTTT
CDR3: CASSDTGTTGELFF
D: .
J: TRBJ2-2
size: many
V: TRBV7-9

DNA: TGTGCCATCAGTGCGGGCTCAAACCCCTACGAGCAGTACTTC
CDR3: CAISAGSNPYEQYF
D: .
J: TRBJ2-7
size: few
V: TRBV10-3

DNA: TGTGCCAGCAGTTATTCAGGGACAGGGGTCTACAATGAGCAGTTCTTC
CDR3: CASSYSGTGVYNEQFF
D: TRBD1
J: TRBJ2-1
size: .
V: TRBV6-2/TRBV6-3

DNA: TGTGCCAGCAGCTTAGAAACAGGCCTCCAAGAGACCCAGTACTTC
CDR3: CASSLETGLQETQYF
D: .
J: TRBJ2-5
size: many
V: TRBV7-9

DNA: TGTGCCAGCAGCTTGGCCGGGCGTATAGAGACCCAGTACTTC
CDR3: CASSLAGRIETQYF
D: .
J: TRBJ2-5
size: few
V: TRBV5-6

DNA: TGTGCCAGCTGTGGGGCTCGGAGCTATGGCTACACCTTC
CDR3: CASCGARSYGYTF
D: .
J: TRBJ1-2
size: .
V: TRBV27

DNA: TGCAGGGGGGGGCAGGGGGAAGACAATGAGCAGTTCTTC
CDR3: CRGGQGEDNEQFF
D: .
J: TRBJ2-1
size: few
V: TRBV20-1

DNA: TGTGCCATCAGTGAGTCGTTCGGCCCAGAATCACCCCTCCACTTT
CDR3: CAISESFGPESPLHF
D: .
J: TRBJ1-6
size: .
V: TRBV10-3

DNA: TGTGCCAGTAGTCTCCCTTTGGGCGGGGAGCTGTTTTTT
CDR3: CASSLPLGGELFF
D: .
J: TRBJ2-2
size: few
V: TRBV19

DNA: TGTGCCACCCTGGGGGATCCGTCCTACAATGAGCAGTTCTTC
CDR3: CATLGDPSYNEQFF
D: .
J: TRBJ2-1
size: .
V: TRBV7-9

DNA: TGTGCCAGCAACCTCCCGGACAGGGGCAACTATGGCTACACCTTC
CDR3: CASNLPDRGNYGYTF
D: TRBD1
J: TRBJ1-2
size: many
V: TRBV7-9

DNA: TGTGCCAGCAGCCACCCAACAGAGACCCAGTACTTC
CDR3: CASSHPTETQYF
D: .
J: TRBJ2-5
size: many
V: TRBV7-2

DNA: TGTGCCAGCAGCCAAGCTGCGCGGGGGGCCCAAGAGACCCAGTACTTC
CDR3: CASSQAARGAQETQYF
D: TRBD2
J: TRBJ2-5
size: .
V: TRBV4-2

DNA: TGTGCCAGCAGATTGAGGGACGAGGGGGAGACCCAGTACTTC
CDR3: CASRLRDEGETQYF
D: .
J: TRBJ2-5
size: few
V: TRBV5-4

DNA: TGTGCCAGCAGCTTCGAATTAGGGGGAGGAGATACGCAGTATTTT
CDR3: CASSFELGGGDTQYF
D: .
J: TRBJ2-3
size: many
V: TRBV7-2

DNA: TGTGCCAGCAGTTCTCTAGCCGGGCGGCTGGGCGGCACTGAAGCTTTCTTT
CDR3: CASSSLAGRLGGTEAFF
D: .
J: TRBJ1-1
size: .
V: TRBV12-3/TRBV12-4